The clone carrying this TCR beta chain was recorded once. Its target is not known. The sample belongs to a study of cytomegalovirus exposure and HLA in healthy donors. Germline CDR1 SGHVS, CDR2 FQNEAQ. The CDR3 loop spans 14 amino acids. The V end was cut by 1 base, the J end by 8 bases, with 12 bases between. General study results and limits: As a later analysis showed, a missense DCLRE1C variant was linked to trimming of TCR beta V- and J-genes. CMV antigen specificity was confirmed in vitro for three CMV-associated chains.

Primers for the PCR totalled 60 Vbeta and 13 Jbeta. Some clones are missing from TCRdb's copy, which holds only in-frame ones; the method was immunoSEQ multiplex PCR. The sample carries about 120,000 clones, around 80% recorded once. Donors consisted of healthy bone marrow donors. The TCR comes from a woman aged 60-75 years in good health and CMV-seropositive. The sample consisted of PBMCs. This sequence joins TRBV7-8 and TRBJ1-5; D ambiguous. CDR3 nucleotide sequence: TGTGCCAGCAGCTTAGAAAGCGGGTCGAAGCCCCAGCATTTT. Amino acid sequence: CASSLESGSKPQHF.